This T cell receptor beta chain comes out of a study of shared clonotypes between healthy human individuals. General observations from the study: In general, naive subsets displayed greater estimated richness than memory subsets did. When compared with the clonotypes that were shared by all four sorted-subset donors, the non-shared clonotypes turned out to have lower generation probabilities.

It was about 210 ng DNA, approximately 30,000 T cell genomes, that sorted-subset replicate PCRs used. TCRdb keeps only in-frame clones here, not all; method: immunoSEQ multiplex PCR. The table lists about 110,000 clones, about 70% of them singletons. Looked up from germline, CDR1 is SGHRS and CDR2 is YFSETQ. J gave up 0 bases and V 4 bases, and 8 bases lay outside the gene matches. The CDR3 has 16 amino acids. Concerning this clone itself: What it binds is not known.

The sequenced sample consisted of memory CD8+ T cells sorted from blood. Indicated subset: CD45RO+ cells pooled with CCR7-negative TemRA cells. This chain connects TRBV5-1 to TRBJ2-7; 9 nucleotides match TRBD2. The TCR originated in a woman aged 25 to 39 in good health. Written as DNA, the CDR3 is TGCGCCAGCAGCCCCACTAGCGGGTATAGCTCCTACGAGCAGTACTTC. Encoded protein: CASSPTSGYSSYEQYF.